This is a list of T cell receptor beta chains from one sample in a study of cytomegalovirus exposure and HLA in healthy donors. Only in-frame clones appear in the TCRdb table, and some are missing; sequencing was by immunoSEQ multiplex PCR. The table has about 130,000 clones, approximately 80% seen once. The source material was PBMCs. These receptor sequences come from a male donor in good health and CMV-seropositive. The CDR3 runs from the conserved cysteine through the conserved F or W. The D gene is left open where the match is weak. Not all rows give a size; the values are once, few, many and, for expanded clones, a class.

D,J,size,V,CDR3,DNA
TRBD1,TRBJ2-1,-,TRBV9,CASSGQGYSEQFF,TGTGCCAGCAGCGGACAGGGCTATTCTGAGCAGTTCTTC
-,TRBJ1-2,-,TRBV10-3,CAVPGDYGYTF,TGTGCCGTGCCGGGAGACTATGGCTACACCTTC
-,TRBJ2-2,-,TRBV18,CASSPSGSTGELFF,TGTGCCAGCTCACCGAGCGGGTCTACCGGGGAGCTGTTTTTT
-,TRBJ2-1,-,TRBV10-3,CAISVPGQNEQFF,TGTGCCATCAGTGTCCCAGGGCAGAATGAGCAGTTCTTC
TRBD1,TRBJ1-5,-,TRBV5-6,CASSHGQGGQPQHF,TGTGCCAGCAGCCATGGACAGGGCGGGCAGCCCCAGCATTTT
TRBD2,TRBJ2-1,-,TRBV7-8,CASSLGGSGAGPNNEQFF,TGTGCCAGCAGCTTAGGGGGGTCGGGAGCGGGACCTAACAATGAGCAGTTCTTC
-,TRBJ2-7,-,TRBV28,CASRAGFGYEQYF,TGTGCCAGCAGGGCGGGTTTTGGGTACGAGCAGTACTTC
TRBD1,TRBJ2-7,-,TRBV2,CASEGDRDYEHF,TGTGCCAGCGAGGGGGACAGGGATTACGAGCACTTC
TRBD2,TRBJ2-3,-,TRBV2,CASRLGSGGAVDTQYF,TGTGCCAGCAGGCTTGGTAGCGGGGGGGCCGTAGATACGCAGTATTTT
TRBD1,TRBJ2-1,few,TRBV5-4,CASSSDRSLIRSPYNEQFF,TGTGCCAGCAGCTCGGACAGGTCGCTGATAAGATCCCCCTACAATGAGCAGTTCTTC
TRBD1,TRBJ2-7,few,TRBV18,CASSPETGVDEQYF,TGTGCCAGCTCACCAGAGACAGGGGTCGACGAGCAGTACTTC
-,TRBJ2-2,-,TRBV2,CASSETVAATGELFF,TGTGCCAGCAGTGAAACGGTTGCGGCGACCGGGGAGCTGTTTTTT
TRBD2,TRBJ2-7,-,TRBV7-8,CASSPIATGLAGGSMYEQYF,TGTGCCAGCAGCCCAATTGCCACGGGACTAGCGGGAGGGTCCATGTACGAGCAGTACTTC
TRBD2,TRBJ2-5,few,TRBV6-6,CASSYSTQRGGETQYF,TGTGCCAGCAGTTACTCGACCCAGCGGGGGGGAGAGACCCAGTACTTC
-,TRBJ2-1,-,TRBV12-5,CASGLNPLTSLTYNEQFF,TGTGCTAGTGGTTTGAACCCCCTCACTAGTCTGACCTACAATGAGCAGTTCTTC
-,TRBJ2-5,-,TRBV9,CASSVVTPRGETQYF,TGTGCCAGCAGCGTAGTTACTCCCCGGGGAGAGACCCAGTACTTC
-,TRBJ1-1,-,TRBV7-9,CSSSTGRNTEAFF,TGTTCCAGCAGCACAGGGAGAAACACTGAAGCTTTCTTT
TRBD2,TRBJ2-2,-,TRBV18,CASSSGLAGVTGELFF,TGTGCCAGCTCGTCCGGACTAGCGGGAGTAACCGGGGAGCTGTTTTTT
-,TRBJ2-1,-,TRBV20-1,CSPKRGEQFF,TGCAGTCCCAAAAGAGGAGAGCAGTTCTTC
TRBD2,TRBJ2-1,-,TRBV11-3,CASSTTSGSYNEQFF,TGTGCCAGCAGCACTACTAGCGGCTCCTACAATGAGCAGTTCTTC
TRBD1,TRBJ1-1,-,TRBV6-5,CASTKDGTGNTEAFF,TGTGCCAGCACCAAAGATGGGACAGGGAACACTGAAGCTTTCTTT
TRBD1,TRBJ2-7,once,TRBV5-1,CASSRRGQGDEQYF,TGCGCCAGCAGCCGCCGTGGACAGGGGGACGAGCAGTACTTC
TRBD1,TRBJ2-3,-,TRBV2,CASSRGRFGGTDTQYF,TGTGCCAGCAGCAGGGGGCGGTTCGGTGGCACAGATACGCAGTATTTT
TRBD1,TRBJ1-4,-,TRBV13,CASSQGGPSTNEKLFF,TGTGCCAGCAGCCAGGGGGGACCCTCAACTAATGAAAAACTGTTTTTT
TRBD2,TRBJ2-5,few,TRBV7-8,CATGGAFETQYF,TGTGCCACCGGGGGGGCATTTGAGACCCAGTACTTC
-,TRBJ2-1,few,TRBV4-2,CASSQGSFIIPFYNEQFF,TGTGCCAGCAGCCAAGGGAGCTTTATCATCCCCTTCTACAATGAGCAGTTCTTC
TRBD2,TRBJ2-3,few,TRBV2,CASSYARGGGSDTQYF,TGTGCCAGCAGCTATGCGCGGGGCGGGGGGTCAGATACGCAGTATTTT